Shown below are 4 T cell receptor beta chains from a single sample sequenced in a study of T-cell memory formation after mild COVID-19. A single record per CDR3 protein comes from TCRdb applying MiXCR to the 5' RACE reads. The sample has 350,000 to 500,000 distinct CDR3 sequences; around 22% are singletons. Sequenced: PBMCs or a T cell subset sorted from them (not recorded which). The receptors originated from an adult woman who had mild COVID-19 (a few samples of this study predate the infection). Cell type and time point are not known.

At least ten counts were recorded for this clonotype. The chain employs TRBV4-1 and TRBJ2-3, with D possibly matching TRBD1 (6 bases). Trimming stripped 0 bases from V and 5 bases from J, with 15 bases between. The CDR3 contains 16 residues. CDR1 is MGHRA, CDR2 YSYEKL, per germline. This chain's CDR3 is CASSQDQARGRDTQYF. The CDR3 nucleotides read TGCGCCAGCAGCCAAGATCAAGCTAGGGGGAGAGATACGCAGTATTTT.

Only a few counts were recorded for this clonotype. The chain combines TRBV11-1 with TRBJ2-1; 11 bases line up with TRBD2. The CDR3 runs 16 residues. Trimming took 8 bases from V and 5 from J; bases not matched to a gene: 11. Per germline, CDR1 SGHAT and CDR2 FQDESV (reference sequence). DNA for the CDR3: TGTGCCAGCCGTCCCCTACTAGCGGGAGTCAACAATGAGCAGTTCTTC. Amino acid sequence: CASRPLLAGVNNEQFF. The full variable domain, completed using reference TRBV11-1 and TRBJ2-1, is EAEVAQSPRYKITEKSQAVAFWCDPISGHATLYWYRQILGQGPELLVQFQDESVVDDSQLPKDRFSAERLKGVDSTLKIQPAELGDSAMYLCASRPLLAGVNNEQFFGPGTRLTVL.

This rearrangement joins TRBV7-9 to TRBJ1-4; D unresolved. Looked up from germline, CDR1 is SEHNR and CDR2 is FQNEAQ (reference sequence). The CDR3 totals 16 residues. Trimming shortened V by 0 bases and J by 5 bases, and 13 bases separated the two germline ends. CDR3 bases: TGTGCCAGCAGCTTAGCGAGAGGACTGATGAATGAAAAACTGTTTTTT. It codes for CASSLARGLMNEKLFF.

This clonotype was observed a few times. This rearrangement joins TRBV6-6 to TRBJ2-3; D unclear. Germline V gives CDR1 MNHNY, CDR2 SVGAGI (reference sequence). This CDR3 region has 17 residues. V was cut by 0 bases and J by 0 bases, with 13 bases left in between. The CDR3 DNA reads TGTGCCAGCAGTTACTCGACACCAGTACTTAGCACAGATACGCAGTATTTT. It specifies CASSYSTPVLSTDTQYF.